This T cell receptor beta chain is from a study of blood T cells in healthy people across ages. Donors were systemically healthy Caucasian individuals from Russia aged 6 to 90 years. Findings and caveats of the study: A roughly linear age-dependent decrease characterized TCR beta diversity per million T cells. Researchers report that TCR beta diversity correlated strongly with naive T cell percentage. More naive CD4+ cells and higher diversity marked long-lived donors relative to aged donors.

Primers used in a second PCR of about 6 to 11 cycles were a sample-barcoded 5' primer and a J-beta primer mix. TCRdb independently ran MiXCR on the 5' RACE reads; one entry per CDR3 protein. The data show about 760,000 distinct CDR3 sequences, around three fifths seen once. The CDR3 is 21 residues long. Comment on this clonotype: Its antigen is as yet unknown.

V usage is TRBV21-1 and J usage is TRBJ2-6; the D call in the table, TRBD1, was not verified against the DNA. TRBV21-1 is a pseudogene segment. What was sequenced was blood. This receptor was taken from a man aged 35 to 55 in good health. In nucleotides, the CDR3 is TGTGCCAGCAGCCAGGGTTCGATGGGACAGGGGGCGCCCCAGGGGGCCAACGTCCTGACTTTC. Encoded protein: CASSQGSMGQGAPQGANVLTF.